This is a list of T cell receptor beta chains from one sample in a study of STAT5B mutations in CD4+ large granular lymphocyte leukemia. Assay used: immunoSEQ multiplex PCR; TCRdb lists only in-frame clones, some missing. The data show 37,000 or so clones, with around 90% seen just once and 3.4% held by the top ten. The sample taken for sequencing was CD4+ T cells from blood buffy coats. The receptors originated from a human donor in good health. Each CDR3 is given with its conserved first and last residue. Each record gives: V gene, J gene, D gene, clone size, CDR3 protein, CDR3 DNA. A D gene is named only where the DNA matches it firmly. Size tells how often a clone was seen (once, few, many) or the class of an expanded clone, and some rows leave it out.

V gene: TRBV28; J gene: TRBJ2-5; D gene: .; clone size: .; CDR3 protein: CASTGTSGGTQYF; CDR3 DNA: TGTGCTTCTACGGGCACCTCCGGGGGGACCCAGTACTTC
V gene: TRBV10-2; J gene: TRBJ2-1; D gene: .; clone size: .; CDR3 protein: CASSESGSSYNEQFF; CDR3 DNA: TGCGCCAGCAGTGAGTCCGGGAGCTCCTACAATGAGCAGTTCTTC
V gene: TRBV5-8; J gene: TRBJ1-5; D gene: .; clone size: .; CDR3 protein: CASSLGPTGGNQPQHF; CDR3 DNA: TGTGCCAGCAGCTTGGGACCTACGGGTGGCAATCAGCCCCAGCATTTT
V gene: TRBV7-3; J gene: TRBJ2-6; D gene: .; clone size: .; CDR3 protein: CASSFTRGSGANVLTF; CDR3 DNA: TGTGCCAGCAGCTTTACCAGAGGCTCTGGGGCCAACGTCCTGACTTTC
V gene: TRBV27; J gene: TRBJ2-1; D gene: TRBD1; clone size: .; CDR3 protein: CASSGTASYNEQFF; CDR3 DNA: TGTGCCAGCAGTGGGACAGCCTCCTACAATGAGCAGTTCTTC
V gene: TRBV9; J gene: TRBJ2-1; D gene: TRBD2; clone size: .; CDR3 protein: CASSVGQREYNEQFF; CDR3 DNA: TGTGCCAGCAGCGTAGGCCAGCGGGAATACAATGAGCAGTTCTTC
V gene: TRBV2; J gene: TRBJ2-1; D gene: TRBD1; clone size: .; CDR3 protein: CASAGQGFEQFF; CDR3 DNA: TGTGCCAGCGCAGGACAGGGGTTTGAGCAGTTCTTC
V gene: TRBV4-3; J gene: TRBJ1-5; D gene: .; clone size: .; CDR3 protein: CASSQDVMGDQPQHF; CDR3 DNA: TGCGCCAGCAGCCAAGACGTCATGGGGGATCAGCCCCAGCATTTT
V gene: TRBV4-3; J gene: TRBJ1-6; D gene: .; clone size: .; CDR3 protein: CASSQWGSNSPLHF; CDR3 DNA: TGCGCCAGCAGCCAATGGGGTAGCAATTCACCCCTCCACTTT
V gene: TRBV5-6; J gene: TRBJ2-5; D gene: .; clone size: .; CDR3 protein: CASSLSGLQETQYF; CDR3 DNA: TGTGCCAGCAGCTTGTCGGGCCTTCAAGAGACCCAGTACTTC
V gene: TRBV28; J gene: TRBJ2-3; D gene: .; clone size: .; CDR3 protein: CASKTLQGAQYF; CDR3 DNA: TGTGCCAGCAAAACCCTTCAGGGTGCGCAGTATTTT
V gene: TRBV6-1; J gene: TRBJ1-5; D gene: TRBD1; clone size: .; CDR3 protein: CASSAYTGELANQPQHF; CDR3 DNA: TGTGCCAGCAGTGCCTATACAGGGGAGCTCGCTAATCAGCCCCAGCATTTT
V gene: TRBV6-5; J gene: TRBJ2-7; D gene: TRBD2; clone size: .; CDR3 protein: CASRGGGLGFNEQYF; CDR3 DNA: TGTGCCAGCAGAGGGGGGGGACTAGGGTTTAACGAGCAGTACTTC
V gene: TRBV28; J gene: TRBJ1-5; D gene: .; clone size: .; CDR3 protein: CASSLRPGPNQPQHF; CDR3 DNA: TGTGCCAGCAGTTTAAGACCGGGTCCAAATCAGCCCCAGCATTTT
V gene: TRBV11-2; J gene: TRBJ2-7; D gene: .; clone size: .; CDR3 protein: CASSRTDEWEYEQYF; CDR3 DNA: TGTGCCAGCAGCCGGACCGACGAGTGGGAGTATGAGCAGTACTTC
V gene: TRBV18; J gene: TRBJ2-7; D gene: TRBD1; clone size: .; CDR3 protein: CASSPPVTRTGGNEQYF; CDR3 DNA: TGTGCCAGCTCACCACCGGTAACCCGGACAGGGGGCAACGAGCAGTACTTC
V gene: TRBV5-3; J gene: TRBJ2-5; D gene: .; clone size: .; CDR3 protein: CARSFPYQETQYF; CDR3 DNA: TGTGCCAGAAGCTTCCCCTACCAAGAGACCCAGTACTTC
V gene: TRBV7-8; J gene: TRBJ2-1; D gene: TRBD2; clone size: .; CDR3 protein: CASSLGGTSGAGSYNEQFF; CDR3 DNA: TGTGCCAGCAGCTTAGGGGGGACTAGCGGTGCGGGGTCCTACAATGAGCAGTTCTTC
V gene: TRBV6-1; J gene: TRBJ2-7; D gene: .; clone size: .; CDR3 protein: CASSENYEQYF; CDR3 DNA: TGTGCCAGCAGTGAGAACTACGAGCAGTACTTC
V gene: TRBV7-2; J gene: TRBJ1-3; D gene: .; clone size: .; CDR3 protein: CASSTTRTSGNTIYF; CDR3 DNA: TGTGCCAGCAGCACCACAAGGACCTCTGGAAACACCATATATTTT
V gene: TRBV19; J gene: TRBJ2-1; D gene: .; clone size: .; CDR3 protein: CASSIVGERNNEQFF; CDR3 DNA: TGTGCCAGTAGTATAGTGGGGGAGAGGAACAATGAGCAGTTCTTC
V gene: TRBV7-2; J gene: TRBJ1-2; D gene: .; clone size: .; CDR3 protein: CASSLARNYGYTF; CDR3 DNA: TGTGCCAGCAGCTTAGCGCGGAACTATGGCTACACCTTC
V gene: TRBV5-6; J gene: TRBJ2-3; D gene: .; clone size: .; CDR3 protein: CASSVTSNGADTQYF; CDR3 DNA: TGTGCCAGCAGCGTTACTAGTAATGGGGCAGATACGCAGTATTTT
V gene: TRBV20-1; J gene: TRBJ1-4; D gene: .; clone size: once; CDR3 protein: CSASEEKLFF; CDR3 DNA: TGCAGTGCTAGTGAGGAAAAACTGTTTTTT
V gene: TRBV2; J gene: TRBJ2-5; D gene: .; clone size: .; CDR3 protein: CASRQGRSETQYF; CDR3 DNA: TGTGCCAGCAGACAGGGAAGATCAGAGACCCAGTACTTC
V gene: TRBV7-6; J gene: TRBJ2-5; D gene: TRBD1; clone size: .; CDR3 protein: CASSSGQGRETQYF; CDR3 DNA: TGTGCCAGCAGCTCGGGACAGGGGAGGGAGACCCAGTACTTC
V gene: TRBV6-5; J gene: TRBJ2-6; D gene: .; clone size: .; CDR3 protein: CASRHSVSGANVLTF; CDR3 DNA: TGTGCCAGCAGACACTCGGTTTCCGGGGCCAACGTCCTGACTTTC
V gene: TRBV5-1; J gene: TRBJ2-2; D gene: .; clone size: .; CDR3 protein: CASMATTNTGELFF; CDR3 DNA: TGCGCCAGCATGGCCACTACGAACACCGGGGAGCTGTTTTTT
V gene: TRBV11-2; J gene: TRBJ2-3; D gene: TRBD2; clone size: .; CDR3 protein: CASSGLAGVGTDTQYF; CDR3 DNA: TGTGCCAGCAGCGGCCTAGCGGGAGTGGGCACAGATACGCAGTATTTT
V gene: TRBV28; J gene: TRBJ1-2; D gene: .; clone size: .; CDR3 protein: CASSPPRPVYGYTF; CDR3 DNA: TGTGCCAGCAGTCCCCCCCGGCCAGTTTATGGCTACACCTTC
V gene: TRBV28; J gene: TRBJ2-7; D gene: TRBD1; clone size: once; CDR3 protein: CASSLPGQGAYEQYF; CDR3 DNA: TGTGCCAGCAGTTTACCGGGACAGGGGGCCTACGAGCAGTACTTC
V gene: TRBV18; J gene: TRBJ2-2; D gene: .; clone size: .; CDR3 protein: CASSTQSNTGELFF; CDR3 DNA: TGTGCCAGCTCAACACAATCGAACACCGGGGAGCTGTTTTTT
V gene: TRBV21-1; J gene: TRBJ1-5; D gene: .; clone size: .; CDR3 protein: CAGRGQPQHF; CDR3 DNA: TGTGCCGGAAGGGGTCAGCCCCAGCATTTT
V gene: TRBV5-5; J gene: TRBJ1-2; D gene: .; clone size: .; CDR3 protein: CASSLVMEVLSYGYTF; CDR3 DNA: TGTGCCAGCAGCTTGGTGATGGAGGTGTTGAGCTATGGCTACACCTTC
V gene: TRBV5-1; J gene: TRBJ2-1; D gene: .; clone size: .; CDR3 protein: CASSPTSPSYNEQFF; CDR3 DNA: TGCGCCAGCAGCCCGACCTCACCCTCCTACAATGAGCAGTTCTTC
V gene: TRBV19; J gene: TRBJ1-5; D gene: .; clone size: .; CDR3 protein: CASSMYNSNQPQHF; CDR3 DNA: TGTGCCAGTAGTATGTATAATAGCAATCAGCCCCAGCATTTT
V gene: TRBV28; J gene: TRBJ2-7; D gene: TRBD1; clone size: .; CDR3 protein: CASRTGGAYEQYF; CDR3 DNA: TGTGCCAGCAGGACAGGGGGCGCTTACGAGCAGTACTTC
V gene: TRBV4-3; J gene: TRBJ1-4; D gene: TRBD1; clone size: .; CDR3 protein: CASSQDTGGWEKLFF; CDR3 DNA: TGCGCCAGCAGCCAAGATACAGGGGGCTGGGAAAAACTGTTTTTT
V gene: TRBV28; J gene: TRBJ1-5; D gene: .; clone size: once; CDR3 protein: CASSVPQGLNQPQHF; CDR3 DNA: TGTGCCAGCAGTGTTCCCCAAGGGTTAAATCAGCCCCAGCATTTT
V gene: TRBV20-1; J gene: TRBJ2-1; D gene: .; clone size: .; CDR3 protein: CSARGDNEQFF; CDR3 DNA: TGCAGTGCTAGGGGGGACAATGAGCAGTTCTTC
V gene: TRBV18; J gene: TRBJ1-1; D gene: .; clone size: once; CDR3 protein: CASSPTGPKNTEAFF; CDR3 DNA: TGTGCCAGCTCACCTACGGGACCGAAGAACACTGAAGCTTTCTTT
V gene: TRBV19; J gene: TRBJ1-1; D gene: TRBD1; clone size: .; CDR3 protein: CASSMRTGLMAEAFF; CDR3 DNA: TGTGCCAGTAGTATGCGGACAGGGTTAATGGCTGAAGCTTTCTTT
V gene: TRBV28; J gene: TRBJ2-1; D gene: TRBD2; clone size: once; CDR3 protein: CASSFGPSGNREQFF; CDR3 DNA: TGTGCCAGCAGTTTCGGTCCTAGCGGGAACCGTGAGCAGTTCTTC
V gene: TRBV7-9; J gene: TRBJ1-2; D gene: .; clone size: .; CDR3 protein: CASSFPAGDYGYTF; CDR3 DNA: TGTGCCAGCAGCTTCCCCGCAGGGGACTATGGCTACACCTTC
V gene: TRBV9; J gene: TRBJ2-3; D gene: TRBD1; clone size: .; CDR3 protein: CASSSTGGHGDTQYF; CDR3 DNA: TGTGCCAGCAGCTCAACAGGGGGCCATGGAGATACGCAGTATTTT
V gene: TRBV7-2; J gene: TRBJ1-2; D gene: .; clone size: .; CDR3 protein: CASSGGGNYGYTF; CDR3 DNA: TGTGCCAGCAGCGGGGGGGGGAACTATGGCTACACCTTC
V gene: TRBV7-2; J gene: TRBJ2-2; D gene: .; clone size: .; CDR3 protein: CASSPLRGTGELFF; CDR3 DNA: TGTGCCAGCAGCCCTCTGCGGGGCACCGGGGAGCTGTTTTTT
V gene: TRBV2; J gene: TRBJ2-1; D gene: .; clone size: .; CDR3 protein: CASSRYRVNEQFF; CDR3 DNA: TGTGCCAGCAGTCGTTACAGGGTCAATGAGCAGTTCTTC
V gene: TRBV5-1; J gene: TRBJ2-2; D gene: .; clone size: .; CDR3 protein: CASSWTGTANTGELFF; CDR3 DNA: TGCGCCAGCAGCTGGACCGGGACCGCGAACACCGGGGAGCTGTTTTTT